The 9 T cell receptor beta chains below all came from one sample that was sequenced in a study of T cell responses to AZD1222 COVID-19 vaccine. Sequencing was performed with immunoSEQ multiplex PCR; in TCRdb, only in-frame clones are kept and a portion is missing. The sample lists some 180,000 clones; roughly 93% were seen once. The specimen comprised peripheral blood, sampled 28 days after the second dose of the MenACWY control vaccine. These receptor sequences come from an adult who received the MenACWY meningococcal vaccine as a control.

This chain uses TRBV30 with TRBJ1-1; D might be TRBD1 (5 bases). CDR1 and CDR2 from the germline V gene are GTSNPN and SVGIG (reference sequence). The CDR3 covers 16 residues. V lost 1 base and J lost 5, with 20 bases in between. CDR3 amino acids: CAWSGGIREVWTEAFF. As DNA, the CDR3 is TGTGCCTGGAGTGGAGGGATCAGGGAGGTATGGACTGAAGCTTTCTTT.

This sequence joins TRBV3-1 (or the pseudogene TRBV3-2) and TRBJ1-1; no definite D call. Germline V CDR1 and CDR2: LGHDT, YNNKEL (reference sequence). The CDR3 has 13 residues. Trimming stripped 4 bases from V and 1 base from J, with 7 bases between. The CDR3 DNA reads TGTGCCAGCAGCCCCGGGCCGAACACTGAAGCTTTCTTT. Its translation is CASSPGPNTEAFF.

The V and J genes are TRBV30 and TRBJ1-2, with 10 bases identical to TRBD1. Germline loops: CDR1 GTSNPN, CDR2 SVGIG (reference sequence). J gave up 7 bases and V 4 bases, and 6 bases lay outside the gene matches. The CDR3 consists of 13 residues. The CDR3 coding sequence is TGTGCCTGGACCGACAGGGGGCGGGTTGGCTACACCTTC. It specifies CAWTDRGRVGYTF.

The CDR3 DNA follows: TGTGCCAGCAGCCACACAGATACGCAGTATTTT. This sequence encodes CASSHTDTQYF. V gene TRBV14 combines with J gene TRBJ2-3, with D uncertain. Germline V gives CDR1 SGHDN, CDR2 FVKESK. V shed 3 bases and J shed 2 bases, with 0 bases lying between them. This CDR3 is built from 11 residues. The variable domain in full, completed from reference TRBV14 and TRBJ2-3, reads EAGVTQFPSHSVIEKGQTVTLRCDPISGHDNLYWYRRVMGKEIKFLLHFVKESKQDESGMPNNRFLAERTGGTYSTLKVQPAELEDSGVYFCASSHTDTQYFGPGTRLTVL.

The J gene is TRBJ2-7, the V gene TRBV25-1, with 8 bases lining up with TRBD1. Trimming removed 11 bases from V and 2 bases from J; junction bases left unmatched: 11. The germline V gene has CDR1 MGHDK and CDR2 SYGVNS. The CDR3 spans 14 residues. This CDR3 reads CASQPGGLTYEQYF. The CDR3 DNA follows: TGTGCCTCTCAACCAGGGGGCTTAACCTACGAGCAGTACTTC.

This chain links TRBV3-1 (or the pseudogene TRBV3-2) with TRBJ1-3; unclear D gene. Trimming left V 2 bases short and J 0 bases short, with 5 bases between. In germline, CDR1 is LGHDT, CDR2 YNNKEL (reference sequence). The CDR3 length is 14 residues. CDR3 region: CASSQMSSGNTIYF. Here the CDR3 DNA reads TGTGCCAGCAGCCAAATGAGCTCTGGAAACACCATATATTTT.

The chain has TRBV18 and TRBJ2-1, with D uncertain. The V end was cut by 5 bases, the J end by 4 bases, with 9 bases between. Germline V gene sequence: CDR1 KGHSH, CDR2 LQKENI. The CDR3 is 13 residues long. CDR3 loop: CASSEAGYNEQFF. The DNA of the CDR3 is TGTGCCAGCTCAGAAGCTGGATACAATGAGCAGTTCTTC.

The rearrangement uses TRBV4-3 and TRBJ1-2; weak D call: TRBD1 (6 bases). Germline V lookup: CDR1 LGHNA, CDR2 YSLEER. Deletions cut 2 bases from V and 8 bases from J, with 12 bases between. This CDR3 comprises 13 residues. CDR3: CASSQTGQGGYTF. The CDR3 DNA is TGCGCCAGCAGCCAAACAGGGCAAGGCGGCTACACCTTC.

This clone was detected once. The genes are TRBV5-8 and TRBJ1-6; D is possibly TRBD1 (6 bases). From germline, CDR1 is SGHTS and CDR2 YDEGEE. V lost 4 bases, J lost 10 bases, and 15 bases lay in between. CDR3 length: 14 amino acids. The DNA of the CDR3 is TGTGCCAGCAGCCCGGGACACACGGGATCACCCCTCCACTTT. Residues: CASSPGHTGSPLHF.